One and the same sample provided the 15 T cell receptor beta chains below, sequenced in a study of beta chain features in type 1 diabetes. Sequencing targeted expressed TCRB transcripts, as all isolated RNA had been reverse transcribed. The repertoire was sequenced with immunoSEQ multiplex PCR; TCRdb's copy has only in-frame clones and lacks some. The table shows 450,000 to 550,000 clones, with roughly 30% occurring only once. Sequenced input: naive CD4+ T cells from blood. These receptors all come from a man between 18 and 35 years old in good health.

This chain links TRBV30 with TRBJ1-4; D is unresolved. This CDR3 is 14 amino acids long. The V gene's germline CDR1 is GTSNPN and CDR2 SVGIG (reference sequence). V was shortened by 2 bases and J by 6 bases, with 13 bases between the two germline ends. The CDR3 here is CAWSSPGVDEKLFF. The CDR3 region has the DNA TGTGCCTGGAGTAGCCCGGGTGTGGATGAAAAACTGTTTTTT.

The rearrangement joins TRBV7-3 to TRBJ1-1, with 8 bases matching TRBD1. The CDR3 spans 14 residues. From germline, CDR1 is SGHTA and CDR2 FQGTGA. Losses at the gene ends were 6 bases for V and 7 bases for J; bases not matched to a gene: 10. CDR3 sequence: CASSSDRGGGEAFF. The CDR3 region has the DNA TGTGCCAGCAGTTCAGACAGGGGTGGCGGTGAAGCTTTCTTT.

This clone showed up just a few times. This chain links TRBV30 with TRBJ1-2, with TRBD1 matching 10 bases. Unmatched junction bases numbered 8, after V lost 4 bases and J lost 3 bases. CDR3 length: 15 amino acids. Germline V gene sequence: CDR1 GTSNPN, CDR2 SVGIG (reference sequence). CDR3 coding DNA: TGTGCCTGGACCCCGGACAGGGGGGCAGACTATGGCTACACCTTC. Amino acids: CAWTPDRGADYGYTF.

This sequence joins TRBV30 and TRBJ2-3; 14 bases map to TRBD2. The V segment lost 5 bases and the J segment 0 bases; nucleotides outside the gene matches: 13. This CDR3 spans 19 amino acids. Germline CDR1 and CDR2: GTSNPN and SVGIG (reference sequence). The chain's CDR3 is CAWSTGTSGSLTSTDTQYF. The CDR3 nucleotides read TGTGCCTGGTCCACCGGGACTAGCGGGAGTCTCACTAGCACAGATACGCAGTATTTT.

CDR3 in DNA: TGTGCCAGCAGCTTCGGCGGGAGCTCCTACGAGCAGTACTTC. This gives the protein CASSFGGSSYEQYF. The rearrangement links TRBV7-8 to TRBJ2-7; the match to TRBD2 covers 7 bases. J lost 0 bases, V lost 3 bases, and 2 bases had no gene match. Germline V CDR1 and CDR2: SGHVS, FQNEAQ. The CDR3 loop spans 14 amino acids.

The chain couples TRBV25-1 to TRBJ2-4, with D unclear. V was cut by 3 bases and J by 1 base, with 13 bases left in between. CDR1 MGHDK and CDR2 SYGVNS come from the germline V gene. The CDR3 spans 16 residues. CDR3 region: CASSDAPGRAKNIQYF. In DNA form, the CDR3 reads TGTGCCAGCAGTGATGCCCCTGGTCGGGCCAAAAACATTCAGTACTTC.

The chain combines TRBV30 with TRBJ1-1; unclear D gene. The V gene's germline CDR1 is GTSNPN and CDR2 SVGIG (reference sequence). V lost 7 bases and J lost 4, with 22 bases in between. The CDR3 has 15 residues. CDR3 residues: CASDFDGAGFTEAFF. In nucleotides, the CDR3 is TGTGCCTCAGACTTTGACGGAGCGGGCTTCACTGAAGCTTTCTTT.

The chain has TRBV4-2 and TRBJ2-1; 9 positions match TRBD2. Germline lookup yields CDR1 LGHNA and CDR2 YNFKEQ. V trimming: 4 bases; J trimming: 4 bases; junction bases outside the gene matches: 8. The CDR3 totals 16 residues. The CDR3 nucleotides read TGTGCCAGCAGCCCAAGACTAGCGGAAATGTACAATGAGCAGTTCTTC. Its translation: CASSPRLAEMYNEQFF.

This chain's CDR3 is CAWTEGRFSGNTIYF. Written as DNA, the CDR3 is TGTGCCTGGACCGAGGGGAGGTTCTCTGGAAACACCATATATTTT. This chain joins TRBV30 and TRBJ1-3; possible D gene TRBD1, 5 bases. V lost 4 bases to trimming and J lost 0 bases, with 13 bases between them. Germline CDR1 and CDR2: GTSNPN and SVGIG (reference sequence). The CDR3 is 15 residues long.

This clone has just a few counts. The V gene is TRBV4-2, the J gene TRBJ2-3; D possibly corresponds to TRBD2 (5 bases). CDR3 length equals 15 residues. The V gene's germline CDR1 is LGHNA and CDR2 YNFKEQ. Trimming removed 1 base from V and 3 bases from J, with 11 bases in between. This chain's CDR3 is CASSQGWERTDTQYF. For the CDR3, the DNA is TGTGCCAGCAGCCAAGGGTGGGAGAGAACAGATACGCAGTATTTT.

The rearrangement links TRBV5-1 to TRBJ1-4; 8 bases fit TRBD1. Losses at the gene ends were 4 bases for V and 7 bases for J; bases not matched to a gene: 9. Germline lookup yields CDR1 SGHRS and CDR2 YFSETQ. The CDR3 length is 15 residues. The CDR3 DNA is TGCGCCAGCAGCCCTGCCGGGACAGGTGCTGAAAAACTGTTTTTT. Residues: CASSPAGTGAEKLFF.

This clone showed up just once. This rearrangement joins TRBV7-2 to TRBJ1-2; possibly TRBD1 for D (5 bases). The CDR3 has 12 amino acids. The ends were cut back, 6 bases at V and 4 bases at J, with 9 bases in the middle. CDR1 is SGHTA and CDR2 is FQGNSA in the germline V gene. The CDR3 coding sequence is TGTGCCAGCAGGGGCAGGGTCTATGGCTACACCTTC. Protein sequence: CASRGRVYGYTF. The full variable domain, with the rest looked up from reference TRBV7-2 and TRBJ1-2, is GAGVSQSPSNKVTEKGKDVELRCDPISGHTALYWYRQSLGQGLEFLIYFQGNSAPDKSGLPSDRFSAERTGGSVSTLTIQRTQQEDSAVYLCASRGRVYGYTFGSGTRLTVV.

J is TRBJ2-1 and V is TRBV5-1; 9 bases match TRBD2. The CDR3 has 16 amino acids. The germline V gene encodes CDR1 SGHRS and CDR2 YFSETQ. V dropped 0 bases and J dropped 6; count of bases not matched to a gene: 7. The CDR3 sequence: CASSLVGTSSGNEQFF. CDR3 DNA sequence: TGCGCCAGCAGCTTGGTAGGGACTAGCTCGGGCAATGAGCAGTTCTTC.

In DNA, the CDR3 is TGTGCCAGCAGTTTATCAGGGAACTATGGCTACACCTTC. Amino acid sequence: CASSLSGNYGYTF. This chain uses TRBV27 with TRBJ1-2, with unresolved D. The CDR3 runs to 13 residues. V was pared by 0 bases and J by 2 bases, with 4 bases between. CDR1 and CDR2 from the germline V gene are MNHEY and SMNVEV (reference sequence).

V gene TRBV7-2 combines with J gene TRBJ1-5, with D perhaps TRBD1 (6 bases). This CDR3 contains 14 residues. V lost 5 bases and J 1 base, leaving 9 bases between the germline ends. Germline assignment: CDR1 SGHTA and CDR2 FQGNSA. Here the CDR3 reads CASSEDSSNQPQHF. The CDR3 DNA sequence: TGTGCCAGCAGCGAGGACAGCAGCAATCAGCCCCAGCATTTT.